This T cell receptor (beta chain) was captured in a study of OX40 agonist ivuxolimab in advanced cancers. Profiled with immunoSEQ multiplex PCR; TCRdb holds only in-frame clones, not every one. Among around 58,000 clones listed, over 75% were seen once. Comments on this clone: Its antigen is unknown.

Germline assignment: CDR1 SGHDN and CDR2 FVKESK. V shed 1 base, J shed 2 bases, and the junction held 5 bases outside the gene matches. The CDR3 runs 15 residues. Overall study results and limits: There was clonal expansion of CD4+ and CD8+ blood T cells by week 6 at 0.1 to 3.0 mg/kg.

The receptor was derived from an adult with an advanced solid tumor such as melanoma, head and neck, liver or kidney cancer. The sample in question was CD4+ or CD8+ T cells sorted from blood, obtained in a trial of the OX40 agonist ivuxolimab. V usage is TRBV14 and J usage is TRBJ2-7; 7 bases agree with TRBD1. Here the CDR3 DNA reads TGTGCCAGCAGCCAAGGAGGGGGCAGGGCCTACGAGCAGTACTTC. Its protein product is CASSQGGGRAYEQYF.